The 10 T cell receptor beta chains below come from one sample, sequenced in a study of vaccination and CD4 T cells after COVID-19. Scientists ran DNA taken from cultured CD4+ T cells through the Oncomine TCR Beta short-read assay for sequencing. Genomic DNA extraction was carried out from cultured CD4+ T cells. Via MiXCR, TCRdb re-called the PCR reads, giving one row per CDR3 protein. The table has 10,000 or so distinct CDR3 sequences, about 35% seen once; the top ten hold 20%. Sample treatment: approximately nine-day PBMC culture with coronavirus spike peptide pools or control peptides (ViraFEST assay). Pre-COVID-19 pandemic sampling (2011-2018) yielded the unexposed donor's CD4+ T cells. No antigens are known for them. The sequenced sample was CD4+ T cells from blood, cultured in vitro. Every receptor here comes from a human donor in good health.

This clonotype appeared a few times. The rearrangement links TRBV10-3 to TRBJ1-1, with 7 bases identical to TRBD1. J lost 6 bases, V lost 9 bases, and 4 bases had no gene match. This CDR3 has 11 residues. Germline CDR1 is ENHRY and CDR2 is SYGVKD. The CDR3 DNA sequence: TGTGCCATGAGGACAGGTTCTGAAGCTTTCTTT. Encoded protein: CAMRTGSEAFF.

This clonotype has more than one count but fewer than ten. This chain's CDR3 is CASSYDPGGLAGELFF. The CDR3, as DNA: TGTGCCAGCAGTTACGATCCAGGGGGCTTGGCCGGGGAGCTGTTTTTT. J is TRBJ2-2 and V is TRBV6-2 or TRBV6-3; TRBD1 aligns across 8 bases. Trimming took 2 bases from V and 6 from J; bases not matched to a gene: 8. Germline CDR1 and CDR2: MNHEY and SVGEGT. The CDR3 has 16 amino acids.

This clonotype was observed a handful of times. V is TRBV6-1 and J is TRBJ2-7; D not certain. The CDR3 has 10 amino acids. The germline V gene encodes CDR1 MNHNS and CDR2 SASEGT. Trimming removed 3 bases from V and 3 bases from J, with 0 bases in between. The chain's CDR3 is CASSDYEQYF. CDR3 coding DNA: TGTGCCAGCAGTGACTACGAGCAGTACTTC.

This clonotype was observed a handful of times. V is TRBV20-1 and J is TRBJ1-2; D is uncertain. This CDR3 has 12 amino acids. From germline, CDR1 is DFQATT and CDR2 SNEGSKA (reference sequence). With 7 bases removed from V and 0 bases from J, the gap between germline ends came to 9 bases. The CDR3 spells CSGSRTNYGYTF. The CDR3 DNA reads as TGCAGTGGCTCCAGGACTAACTATGGCTACACCTTC.

The CDR3 reads CSARDRASGRNEQFF. The CDR3 nucleotides read TGCAGTGCTAGAGATAGAGCTAGCGGGAGAAATGAGCAGTTCTTC. The chain joins TRBV20-1 to TRBJ2-1; 10 positions agree with TRBD2. The CDR3 loop spans 15 amino acids. Trimming cost V 0 bases and J 7 bases; bases outside gene matches: 6. CDR1 is DFQATT and CDR2 is SNEGSKA in the germline V gene (reference sequence).

This clonotype was detected a few times. The chain joins TRBV19 to TRBJ2-7, with D uncertain. The CDR3 loop spans 12 amino acids. Trimming took 6 bases from V and 2 from J, leaving 8 bases between them. Per the germline V gene, CDR1 is LNHDA and CDR2 is SQIVND (reference sequence). CDR3 sequence (DNA): TGTGCCAGTAGAGCAAGTACCTACGAGCAGTACTTC. This translates into CASRASTYEQYF.

The chain has TRBV20-1 and TRBJ2-7; 8 bases match TRBD2. Trimming at V came to 0 bases and at J to 5 bases, leaving 9 bases not matched to a gene. Germline V gene sequence: CDR1 DFQATT, CDR2 SNEGSKA (reference sequence). This CDR3 comprises 15 residues. The DNA of the CDR3 is TGCAGTGCTAGAGATCTGAGCGGGAGCTTCCACGAGCAGTACTTC. Its protein is CSARDLSGSFHEQYF.

This clonotype was observed a handful of times. The V and J genes are TRBV2 and TRBJ2-1; TRBD2 aligns across 9 bases. V lost 7 bases to trimming and J lost 4 bases; unmatched junction nucleotides: 11. Germline loops: CDR1 SNHLY, CDR2 FYNNEI. The CDR3 runs to 16 residues. The CDR3 protein is CASKASGTSHYNEQFF. The DNA of the CDR3 is TGTGCCAGCAAGGCCTCCGGGACTAGCCATTACAATGAGCAGTTCTTC.

The rearrangement uses TRBV6-2 or TRBV6-3 and TRBJ2-2; maybe TRBD2 (6 bases). Trimming removed 2 bases at V and 2 bases at J, with 18 bases between. The CDR3 is 18 amino acids. Germline CDR1 and CDR2: MNHEY and SVGEGT. The CDR3, as DNA: TGTGCCAGCAGTTACCCGCCGTTTGGGACTCCAAACACCGGGGAGCTGTTTTTT. Translated, it gives CASSYPPFGTPNTGELFF.

The chain has TRBV20-1 and TRBJ2-5; no reliable D call. Between the trimmed V and J ends, which lost 2 bases and 5 bases, there was a span of 12 bases. The CDR3 runs to 13 residues. The V gene's germline CDR1 is DFQATT and CDR2 SNEGSKA (reference sequence). For the CDR3, the DNA is TGCAGTGCTAGAAGTAGGGTAGTGGAGACCCAGTACTTC. This codes for CSARSRVVETQYF.